This TCR beta chain emerged from a study of long-term antiretroviral therapy in people with HIV. Whole-study results and caveats: CDR3 lengths in HIV samples spanned a narrower range than controls. Whichever time point was examined, clones expanded before ART dominated the repertoire.

In germline, CDR1 is SGHTA, CDR2 FQGNSA. The CDR3 has 16 amino acids. Between the trimmed V and J ends, which lost 6 bases and 4 bases, there was a span of 21 bases. Concerning this clone: No antigen is known for it.

Every donor had one or more pre-ART and two or more post-ART PBMC samples. Prior to DNA extraction, the samples held 1-10 million cryopreserved PBMC. The immunoSEQ assay was v3.0, run at survey level. TCRdb keeps only in-frame clones here, not all; method: immunoSEQ multiplex PCR. The table shows over 25,000 clones, with about 90% occurring only once. The chain employs TRBV7-2 and TRBJ1-2, with D possibly matching TRBD1 (5 bases). The starting material was unsorted PBMCs, obtained 1.1 years after starting antiretroviral therapy. This TCR came from a man aged 18 to 30 with HIV. Here the CDR3 reads CASSRDAGLSAYGYTF. CDR3 in DNA: TGTGCCAGCAGTCGGGACGCGGGACTCTCCGCCTATGGCTACACCTTC.